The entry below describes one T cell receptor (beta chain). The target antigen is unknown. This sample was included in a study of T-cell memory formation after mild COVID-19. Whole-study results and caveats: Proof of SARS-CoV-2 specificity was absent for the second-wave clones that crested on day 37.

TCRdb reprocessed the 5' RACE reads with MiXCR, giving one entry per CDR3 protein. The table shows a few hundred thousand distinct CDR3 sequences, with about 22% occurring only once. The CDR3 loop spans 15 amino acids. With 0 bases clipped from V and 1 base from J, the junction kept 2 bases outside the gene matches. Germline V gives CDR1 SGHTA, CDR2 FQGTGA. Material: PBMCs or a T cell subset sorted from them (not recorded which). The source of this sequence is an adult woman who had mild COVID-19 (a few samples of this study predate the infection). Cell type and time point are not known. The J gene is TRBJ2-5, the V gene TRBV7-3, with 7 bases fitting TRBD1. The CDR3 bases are TGTGCCAGCAGCTTAACGGGACAGAGCCAAGAGACCCAGTACTTC. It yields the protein CASSLTGQSQETQYF.